What follows are 23 T cell receptor beta chains derived from one specimen sequenced in a study of blood T cell repertoires in COVID-19. The protocol was immunoSEQ multiplex PCR, while the TCRdb copy is restricted to in-frame clones and leaves out a portion. Of over 200,000 clones listed, approximately 90% are singletons. The sequenced material came from peripheral blood. The receptors here all came from a man between 60 and 75 years old with COVID-19, enrolled during active disease.

V usage is TRBV28 and J usage is TRBJ1-5, with D possibly TRBD1 on 5 matching bases. CDR1 and CDR2 from the germline V gene are MDHEN and SYDVKM. The CDR3 contains 13 residues. V was cut by 5 bases and J by 4 bases, with 9 bases left in between. This CDR3 is CASSPTGNQPQHF. The CDR3 nucleotides are TGTGCCAGCAGTCCAACAGGAAATCAGCCCCAGCATTTT.

Written as DNA, the CDR3 is TGTGCCAGCAGCGCCTCCGGGGTTGGGGGCGATTTCTCAGATACGCAGTATTTT. This codes for CASSASGVGGDFSDTQYF. The J gene is TRBJ2-3, the V gene TRBV9; perhaps TRBD1 as D (6 bases). With 3 bases removed from V and 4 bases from J, the gap between germline ends came to 24 bases. In germline, CDR1 is SGDLS, CDR2 YYNGEE. This CDR3 is built from 18 residues.

J is TRBJ2-3 and V is TRBV27, with 10 nucleotides matching TRBD2. Germline lookup yields CDR1 MNHEY and CDR2 SMNVEV (reference sequence). With V trimmed by 1 base and J by 4 bases, 8 bases remained unmatched. The CDR3 is made up of 17 amino acids. CDR3 amino acids: CASSLLLGLAKPDTQYF. The CDR3 bases are TGTGCCAGCAGTTTATTACTGGGACTAGCGAAACCAGATACGCAGTATTTT.

This clone was found a few times. This sequence joins TRBV5-4 and TRBJ1-6, with 9 bases aligning to TRBD1. Germline CDR1 reads SGHNT; CDR2 reads YYREEE (reference sequence). The CDR3 loop spans 15 amino acids. The ends lost 3 bases at V and 9 bases at J; junction bases unmatched: 7. The DNA for the CDR3 is TGTGCCAGCAGCTCGGACAGGGGACCCGTTTCACCCCTCCACTTT. The encoded protein is CASSSDRGPVSPLHF.

Of note for this clone: The same CDR3 arises from other DNA sequences in this sample as well. The chain uses TRBV19 and TRBJ2-1; TRBD2 matches 12 bases. Losses at the gene ends were 6 bases for V and 6 bases for J; bases not matched to a gene: 6. Germline lookup yields CDR1 LNHDA and CDR2 SQIVND (reference sequence). The CDR3 consists of 15 residues. This CDR3 reads CASSRLAGVGNEQFF. CDR3 coding DNA: TGTGCCAGTAGCCGACTAGCGGGAGTCGGCAATGAGCAGTTCTTC. Supplemented by reference TRBV19 and TRBJ2-1, the full variable domain reads DGGITQSPKYLFRKEGQNVTLSCEQNLNHDAMYWYRQDPGQGLRLIYYSQIVNDFQKGDIAEGYSVSREKKESFPLTVTSAQKNPTAFYLCASSRLAGVGNEQFFGPGTRLTVL.

This chain uses TRBV10-1 with TRBJ2-1; tentatively, D is TRBD1 (6 bases). Germline V gene lookup returns CDR1 WNHNN and CDR2 SYGVQD (reference sequence). Trimming removed 3 bases from V and 6 bases from J, with 21 bases in between. The CDR3 runs to 17 residues. CDR3 in amino acids: CASSDRPGGMGSNEQFF. For the CDR3, the DNA is TGCGCCAGCAGTGACCGTCCTGGGGGCATGGGGTCCAATGAGCAGTTCTTC.

This clone was detected only a few times. The rearrangement links TRBV6-6 to TRBJ1-1; a weak D match, TRBD1 (5 bases). Germline V gene lookup returns CDR1 MNHNY and CDR2 SVGAGI (reference sequence). The CDR3 spans 12 residues. Trimming shortened V by 6 bases and J by 6 bases, and 11 bases separated the two germline ends. The chain's CDR3 is CASSPGGAEAFF. CDR3 DNA: TGTGCCAGCAGCCCCGGGGGTGCTGAAGCTTTCTTT.

The V gene is TRBV29-1, the J gene TRBJ1-2; D perhaps matches TRBD1 (6 bases). Trimming took off 6 bases at V and 7 bases at J, with 18 bases between the two ends. This CDR3 region has 13 residues. Germline loops: CDR1 SQVTM, CDR2 ANQGSEA. Here the CDR3 reads CSVLLPGVGGYTF. The CDR3 region has the DNA TGCAGCGTGCTACTACCAGGGGTCGGTGGCTACACCTTC.

This rearrangement joins TRBV28 to TRBJ2-5; 10 bases agree with TRBD2. Germline trimming cut 1 base from V and 5 bases from J; bases unmatched to any gene: 4. The length of the CDR3 is 15 residues. The germline CDR1 and CDR2 sequences are MDHEN and SYDVKM. The CDR3 loop reads CASSLLLAGEETQYF. The CDR3 nucleotides are TGTGCCAGCAGTTTATTGCTAGCGGGAGAGGAGACCCAGTACTTC.

The V and J genes are TRBV6-5 and TRBJ2-1, with 14 bases that match TRBD2. Trimming at V came to 6 bases and at J to 6 bases, leaving 4 bases not matched to a gene. Germline V CDR1 and CDR2: MNHEY, SVGAGI. CDR3 length: 15 amino acids. The CDR3 region has the DNA TGTGCCAGCAGGAAGACTAGCGGGGGGGCCAATGAGCAGTTCTTC. Translation gives CASRKTSGGANEQFF.

This clone came up a few times. The V gene is TRBV19, the J gene TRBJ1-1, with D unresolved. V lost 8 bases to trimming and J lost 2 bases, with 18 bases between them. Germline lookup yields CDR1 LNHDA and CDR2 SQIVND (reference sequence). This CDR3 has 15 amino acids. The CDR3 loop reads CASRPAGVGNTEAFF. CDR3 DNA sequence: TGTGCCAGTCGGCCAGCGGGTGTAGGTAACACTGAAGCTTTCTTT.

The chain links TRBV13 to TRBJ1-6; TRBD1 matches 7 bases. This CDR3 has 15 residues. Germline CDR1 reads PRHDT; CDR2 reads FYEKMQ (reference sequence). V was clipped by 5 bases and J by 5 bases; unmatched bases: 6. The CDR3, as DNA: TGTGCCAGCAGCGCTGGACAGGTGGATAATTCACCCCTCCACTTT. Amino acids: CASSAGQVDNSPLHF.

CDR3 region: CASLNQGGGNSPLHF. DNA for the CDR3: TGTGCCAGCTTGAATCAGGGTGGTGGTAATTCACCCCTCCACTTT. The genes are TRBV2 and TRBJ1-6; maybe TRBD1 (5 bases). V lost 8 bases and J lost 6, with 17 bases in between. This CDR3 region has 15 residues. Germline-derived CDR1 and CDR2 are SNHLY and FYNNEI.

The chain couples TRBV25-1 to TRBJ1-1; D not resolved. The V end was cut by 1 base, the J end by 2 bases, with 14 bases between. This CDR3 is 16 amino acids long. CDR1 is MGHDK, CDR2 SYGVNS, per germline. The DNA for the CDR3 is TGTGCCAGCAGTGAATCCCACGCGGGTGGAAACACTGAAGCTTTCTTT. Its protein is CASSESHAGGNTEAFF.

This chain links TRBV5-4 with TRBJ2-1, with D perhaps matching TRBD2 (7 bases). Trimming left V 5 bases short and J 5 bases short, with 11 bases between. Germline CDR1 and CDR2: SGHNT and YYREEE (reference sequence). CDR3 length: 13 residues. CDR3: CASRTGGNNEQFF. The CDR3 bases are TGTGCCAGCAGAACGGGGGGCAACAATGAGCAGTTCTTC.

The chain is built from TRBV24-1 and TRBJ1-2; perhaps TRBD1 as D (6 bases). Germline CDR1 reads KGHDR; CDR2 reads SFDVKD. The CDR3 totals 14 residues. The V end lost 2 bases, the J end lost 8 bases, and 14 bases lay between the germline ends. The CDR3 is CATSDSRTVLGYTF. In DNA form, the CDR3 reads TGTGCCACCAGTGATTCTCGGACAGTTTTAGGCTACACCTTC.

The V gene is TRBV11-1, the J gene TRBJ2-7; D ambiguous. Trimming cost V 2 bases and J 2 bases, with 10 bases left between them. In germline, CDR1 is SGHAT, CDR2 FQDESV (reference sequence). This CDR3 has 14 amino acids. The CDR3 loop is CASSLLGRAYEQYF. CDR3 DNA sequence: TGTGCCAGCAGCTTATTGGGCAGAGCCTACGAGCAGTACTTC.

This rearrangement joins TRBV2 to TRBJ1-1, with 7 nucleotides matching TRBD1. The CDR3 loop spans 15 amino acids. CDR1 and CDR2 (germline): SNHLY, FYNNEI. Trimming cost V 7 bases and J 4 bases; bases outside gene matches: 12. The CDR3 DNA reads TGTGCCAGCACTCTTGAGACAGGGATGGTCACTGAAGCTTTCTTT. Its protein product is CASTLETGMVTEAFF.

This sequence joins TRBV9 and TRBJ2-7, with TRBD2 matching over 7 bases. Unmatched junction bases numbered 11, after V lost 2 bases and J lost 6 bases. This CDR3 contains 15 residues. Germline V gives CDR1 SGDLS, CDR2 YYNGEE. The CDR3 region is CASSVMGGSKGEQYF. CDR3 in DNA: TGTGCCAGCAGCGTGATGGGCGGGAGTAAGGGCGAGCAGTACTTC.

This sequence joins TRBV4-2 and TRBJ2-1, with TRBD2 identical over 9 bases. CDR3 size: 16 residues. The germline V gene encodes CDR1 LGHNA and CDR2 YNFKEQ. After removal of 0 bases from V and 9 bases from J, the junction contained 9 bases not matched to a gene. CDR3 in DNA: TGTGCCAGCAGCCAAGATACCACTAGCGGGTGGGTTGAGCAGTTCTTC. It encodes CASSQDTTSGWVEQFF.

The chain combines TRBV6-6 with TRBJ1-6; a weak D match, TRBD1 (6 bases). The CDR3 has 16 amino acids. V shed 5 bases and J shed 0 bases, with 11 bases lying between them. In germline, CDR1 is MNHNY, CDR2 SVGAGI (reference sequence). The CDR3 DNA follows: TGTGCCAGCAGTAAGCAGGACAGCTCCTATAATTCACCCCTCCACTTT. Protein product: CASSKQDSSYNSPLHF.

The CDR3 loop reads CASSRRTSGRGEQFF. CDR3 coding DNA: TGTGCCAGCAGTAGGCGGACTAGCGGAAGGGGTGAGCAGTTCTTC. V gene TRBV6-5 combines with J gene TRBJ2-1, with 10 bases that match TRBD2. V lost 5 bases, J lost 9 bases, and 10 bases stayed unmatched. The CDR3 extends over 15 amino acids. The germline CDR1 and CDR2 sequences are MNHEY and SVGAGI.

The CDR3 sequence is CASLAGTYEQYF. CDR3 sequence (DNA): TGTGCCAGTTTAGCGGGGACCTACGAGCAGTACTTC. The V gene is TRBV6-6, the J gene TRBJ2-7, with 8 bases aligning to TRBD2. CDR1 is MNHNY and CDR2 is SVGAGI in the germline V gene (reference sequence). The CDR3 is made up of 12 amino acids. Trimming at V came to 9 bases and at J to 2 bases, leaving 3 bases not matched to a gene.